This T cell receptor beta chain was observed in a study of blood T cell repertoires in COVID-19. Study as a whole: COVID-19 samples, acute and convalescent, were from the United States, Italy and Spain.

Clones were sequenced by immunoSEQ multiplex PCR, and TCRdb holds only the in-frame ones, with some missing. The table has approximately 300,000 clones, just over 85% seen once; the top ten hold 8.5% to 12%. The germline V and J ends were trimmed by 5 bases and 8 bases, with 17 bases remaining between them. Per germline, CDR1 SGHRS and CDR2 YFSETQ. The CDR3 consists of 14 residues. Cohort 3 donors counted as recovered after two negative PCRs, clearance, or resolved symptoms. The rearrangement links TRBV5-1 to TRBJ1-3; D may be TRBD1 (5 bases). Sequenced input: PBMCs or T cells enriched from blood (not recorded which). This TCR was sampled from a woman aged 18-29 years who had recovered from COVID-19. DNA for the CDR3: TGCGCCAGCAGGCCCGGATTAGGGACTGACACCATATATTTT. Protein: CASRPGLGTDTIYF.